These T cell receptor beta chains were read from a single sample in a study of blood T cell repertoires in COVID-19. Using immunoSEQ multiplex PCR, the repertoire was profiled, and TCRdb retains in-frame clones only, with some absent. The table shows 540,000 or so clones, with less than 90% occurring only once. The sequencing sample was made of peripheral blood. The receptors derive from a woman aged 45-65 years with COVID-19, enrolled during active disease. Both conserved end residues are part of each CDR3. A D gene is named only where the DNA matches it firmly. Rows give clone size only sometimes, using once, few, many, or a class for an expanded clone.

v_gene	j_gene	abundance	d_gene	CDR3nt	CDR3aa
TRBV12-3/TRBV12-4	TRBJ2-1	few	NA	TGTGCCAGCAGGACAGACAATGAGCAGTTCTTC	CASRTDNEQFF
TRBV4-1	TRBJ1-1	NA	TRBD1	TGCGCCAGCAGCCAAGTACGGGACAGATATCACACTGAAGCTTTCTTT	CASSQVRDRYHTEAFF
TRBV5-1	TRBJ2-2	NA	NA	TGCGCCAGCAGCTTGATCGGGACACTCAACACCGGGGAGCTGTTTTTT	CASSLIGTLNTGELFF
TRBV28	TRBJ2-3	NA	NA	TGTGCCAGCACAGACAGCCACCGCACAGATACGCAGTATTTT	CASTDSHRTDTQYF
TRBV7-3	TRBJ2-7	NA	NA	TGTGCCAGCAGCTCGACAGGTACCGAGCAGTACTTC	CASSSTGTEQYF
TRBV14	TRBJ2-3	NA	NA	TGTGCCAGCAGCCAAGTTCCGGGTCCCGACACAGATACGCAGTATTTT	CASSQVPGPDTDTQYF
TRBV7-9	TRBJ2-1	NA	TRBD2	TGTGCCAGCAGCCCCCGACTAGCGGGGGCAACTAACAATGAGCAGTTCTTC	CASSPRLAGATNNEQFF
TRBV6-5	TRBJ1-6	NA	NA	TGTGCCAGGCCCCACGGAGGGACGGACTCACCCCTCCACTTT	CARPHGGTDSPLHF
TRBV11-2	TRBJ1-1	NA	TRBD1	TGTGCCAGCAGCACCGGGACAGTGGCTGAAGCTTTCTTT	CASSTGTVAEAFF
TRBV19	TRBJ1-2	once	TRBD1	TGTGCCAGTAGTATCGCGGGACAGGGGAACTATGGCTACACCTTC	CASSIAGQGNYGYTF
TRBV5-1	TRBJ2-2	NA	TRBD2	TGCGCCAGCAGCCGCTTAAGGGGCGGGGGGGCCGACACCGGGGAGCTGTTTTTT	CASSRLRGGGADTGELFF
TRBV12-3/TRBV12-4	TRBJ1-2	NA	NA	TGTGCCAGCACCCCAATTGGAGGGAGCTACACCTTC	CASTPIGGSYTF
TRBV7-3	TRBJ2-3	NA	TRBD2	TGTGCCAGCAGCTTAGGACTAGCGGGGTCGACAGATACGCAGTATTTT	CASSLGLAGSTDTQYF
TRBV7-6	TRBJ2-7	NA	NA	TGTGCCAGCAGCTTAGGTGAGGGTAACGAGCAGTACTTC	CASSLGEGNEQYF
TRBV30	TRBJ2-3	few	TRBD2	TGTGCCTGGACTCAACTAGCGGGCACCACAGATACGCAGTATTTT	CAWTQLAGTTDTQYF
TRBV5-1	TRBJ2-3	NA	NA	TGCGCCAGCAGCCCCGGACAGAGCACAGATACGCAGTATTTT	CASSPGQSTDTQYF
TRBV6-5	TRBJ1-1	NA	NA	TGTGCCAGCAAGACAAAGGTTTCGAACACTGAAGCTTTCTTT	CASKTKVSNTEAFF
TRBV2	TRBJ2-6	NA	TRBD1	TGTGCCAGCAGCAACGCGCCTAGGGGGCGTGGGGCCAACGTCCTGACTTTC	CASSNAPRGRGANVLTF
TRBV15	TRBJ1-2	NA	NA	TGTGCCACCAGCTCCCCAGAGGGAAGCGGAGCCGAGAACTATGGCTACACCTTC	CATSSPEGSGAENYGYTF
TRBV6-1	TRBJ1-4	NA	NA	TGTGCCAGCAGTGAGACGTTCGAGGGGGCTAATGAAAAACTGTTTTTT	CASSETFEGANEKLFF
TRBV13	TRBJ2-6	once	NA	TGTGCCAGCAGCCAACAGTTGGGGGCCAACGTCCTGACTTTC	CASSQQLGANVLTF
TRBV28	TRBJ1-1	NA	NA	TGTGCCAGCAGACAACAGGGTACTGAAGCTTTCTTT	CASRQQGTEAFF
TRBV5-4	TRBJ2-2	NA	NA	TGTGCCAGCAGCTACGAGGGGGGGCTAGGCGGGGAGCTGTTTTTT	CASSYEGGLGGELFF
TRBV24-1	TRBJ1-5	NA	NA	TGTGCCACCACTACACCAGGGGATAGCAATCAGCCCCAGCATTTT	CATTTPGDSNQPQHF
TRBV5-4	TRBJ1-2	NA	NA	TGTGCCAGCAGCCAAAACAGGGTAAACTATGGCTACACCTTC	CASSQNRVNYGYTF
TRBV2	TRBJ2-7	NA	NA	TGTGCCAGCAGGAGGAACTCCGACCGAAACGAGCAGTACTTC	CASRRNSDRNEQYF
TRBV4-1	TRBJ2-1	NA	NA	TGCGCCAGCAGCCAAGATCGCAGTACCCGCATCGATGAGCAGTTCTTC	CASSQDRSTRIDEQFF
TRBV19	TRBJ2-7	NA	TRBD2	TGTGCCAGTAGTCGGCGGGGGGCCCCAAACTACGAGCAGTACTTC	CASSRRGAPNYEQYF
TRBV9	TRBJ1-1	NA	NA	TGTGCCAGCAGCGCGTTAAACGGGGAAGCTTTCTTT	CASSALNGEAFF
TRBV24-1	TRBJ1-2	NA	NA	TGTGCCACCAGTGATTACTATTATGGCTACACCTTC	CATSDYYYGYTF
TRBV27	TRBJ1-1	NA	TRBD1	TGTGCCAGCAGTCCGACGACAGGGTGGATTACTGAAGCTTTCTTT	CASSPTTGWITEAFF
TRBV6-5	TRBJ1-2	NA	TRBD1	TGTGCCAGTAAGGACAGGGGCCTATATGGCTACACCTTC	CASKDRGLYGYTF
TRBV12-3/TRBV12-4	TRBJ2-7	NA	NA	TGTGCCAGCAGTTTAGGGACACTGTACGAGCAGTACTTC	CASSLGTLYEQYF
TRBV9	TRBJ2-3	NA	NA	TGTGCCAGCAGCGCCGGGGTCACAGATACGCAGTATTTT	CASSAGVTDTQYF
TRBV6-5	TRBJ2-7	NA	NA	TGTGCCAGCGGCTCCGGGGGCGAGCAGTACTTC	CASGSGGEQYF
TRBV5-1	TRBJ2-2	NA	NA	TGCGCCAGCAGATGGTGGGGGGGCCGCACCGGGGAGCTGTTTTTT	CASRWWGGRTGELFF
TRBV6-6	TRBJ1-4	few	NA	TGTGCCAGCAGTTCCACCGACTTTGAAAAACTGTTTTTT	CASSSTDFEKLFF
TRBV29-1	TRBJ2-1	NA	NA	TGCAGCGCGCTCGGGCCTGGACAGTACTACAATGAGCAGTTCTTC	CSALGPGQYYNEQFF
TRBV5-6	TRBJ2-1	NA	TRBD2	TGTGCCAGCAGTCACATAGCGGGGGGGCCGGGTGAGCAGTTCTTC	CASSHIAGGPGEQFF
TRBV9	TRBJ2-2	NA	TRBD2	TGTGCCAGCAGCGTAGACGGGGCGGGAGTAGGTGCCGGGGAGCTGTTTTTT	CASSVDGAGVGAGELFF
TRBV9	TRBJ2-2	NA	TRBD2	TGTGCCAGCAGCGCCGGACTAGCGGGGGCCTACGGGGAGCTGTTTTTT	CASSAGLAGAYGELFF
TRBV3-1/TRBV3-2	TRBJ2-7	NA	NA	TGTGCCAGCCGACGGGCTAGCGCAAATTCCTACGAGCAGTACTTC	CASRRASANSYEQYF
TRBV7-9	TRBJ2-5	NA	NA	TGTGCCAGCAGCCCGACAGGCCCTCAAGAGACCCAGTACTTC	CASSPTGPQETQYF
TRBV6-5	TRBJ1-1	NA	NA	TGTGCCAGCAGTTACTCGGGGGCTCGGACTGAAGCTTTCTTT	CASSYSGARTEAFF
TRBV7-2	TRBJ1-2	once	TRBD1	TGTGCCAGCAGCTCACCTACTACGGACAGGGTAGGGAAAGGCTACACCTTC	CASSSPTTDRVGKGYTF
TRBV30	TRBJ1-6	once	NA	TGTGCCTGGAGTGTAAAGTTGGCAGGGGAATCACCCCTCCACTTT	CAWSVKLAGESPLHF
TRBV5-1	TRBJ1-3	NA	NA	TGCGCCAGCAGCCCTACGGACTACTCTGGAAACACCATATATTTT	CASSPTDYSGNTIYF
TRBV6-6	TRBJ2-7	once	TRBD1	TGTGCCAGCAGTCCCCCCGGGACAGAAGTTTACGAGCAGTACTTC	CASSPPGTEVYEQYF
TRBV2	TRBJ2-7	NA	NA	TGTGCCAGCACTCCCCTGACGGGGTCTCCCTACGAGCAGTACTTC	CASTPLTGSPYEQYF
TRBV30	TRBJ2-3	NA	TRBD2	TGTGCCTGGAACTTAGCGGGGGGATTTGCGGATACGCAGTATTTT	CAWNLAGGFADTQYF